Following are 31 T cell receptor beta chains from one sample sequenced in a study of shared clonotypes between healthy human individuals. The data were produced by immunoSEQ multiplex PCR, yet TCRdb's version contains in-frame clones alone and is incomplete. This sample has about 680,000 clones, with around four fifths found just once. The sequencing sample was made of memory CD4+ T cells sorted from blood. Subset: CD45RA-negative fraction. Receptor source: a woman aged 25 to 39 in good health.

The chain links TRBV2 to TRBJ2-7, with TRBD1 as a possible D gene (5 bases). Trimming took off 2 bases at V and 0 bases at J, with 11 bases between the two ends. The germline V gene encodes CDR1 SNHLY and CDR2 FYNNEI. The CDR3 spans 15 residues. The DNA for the CDR3 is TGTGCCAGCAGTGAATCCCAGGGCGCCTCCTACGAGCAGTACTTC. This gives the protein CASSESQGASYEQYF.

This clone is a singleton in its sample. The V call is TRBV4-1, the J call TRBJ2-1; 8 nucleotides match TRBD2. The trim removed 3 bases at V and 7 bases at J, leaving 14 bases unmatched. CDR1 and CDR2 (germline): MGHRA, YSYEKL. This CDR3 contains 17 residues. CDR3 loop: CASSHPGEAGVKNEQFF. The DNA for the CDR3 is TGCGCCAGCAGCCACCCGGGAGAAGCGGGAGTCAAGAATGAGCAGTTCTTC.

V is TRBV6-5 and J is TRBJ1-4, with unresolved D. Germline V gene data show CDR1 as MNHEY and CDR2 as SVGAGI. The CDR3 extends over 15 amino acids. The V end was cut by 6 bases, the J end by 1 base, with 12 bases between. CDR3 bases: TGTGCCAGCAGCCGAGATCTTGGAACTAATGAAAAACTGTTTTTT. Protein product: CASSRDLGTNEKLFF.

The rearrangement uses TRBV5-1 and TRBJ2-5; 11 nucleotides line up with TRBD2. The length of the CDR3 is 14 residues. The trim removed 4 bases at V and 3 bases at J, leaving 2 bases unmatched. Germline V gene data show CDR1 as SGHRS and CDR2 as YFSETQ. The CDR3 DNA is TGCGCCAGCAGCGTACTAGCGGGGGAAGAGACCCAGTACTTC. It yields the protein CASSVLAGEETQYF.

The J gene is TRBJ1-1, the V gene TRBV2; D uncertain. The CDR3 runs 13 residues. Trimming pared 9 bases from V and 4 bases from J, leaving 15 bases between. Germline assignment: CDR1 SNHLY and CDR2 FYNNEI. CDR3: CARFQREGTEAFF. In DNA form, the CDR3 reads TGTGCCAGGTTCCAAAGGGAGGGCACTGAAGCTTTCTTT. Using reference TRBV2 and TRBJ1-1 for the parts outside the CDR3, the full variable domain is EPEVTQTPSHQVTQMGQEVILRCVPISNHLYFYWYRQILGQKVEFLVSFYNNEISEKSEIFDDQFSVERPDGSNFTLKIRSTKLEDSAMYFCARFQREGTEAFFGQGTRLTVV.

This clone was seen many times. Other DNA sequences in the same sample also yield this CDR3. This sequence joins TRBV6-6 and TRBJ2-1, with 7 bases matching TRBD2. Germline values: CDR1 MNHNY, CDR2 SVGAGI (reference sequence). This CDR3 has 12 residues. Trimming cost V 6 bases and J 8 bases; bases outside gene matches: 4. CDR3 in amino acids: CASSPGGDEQFF. The CDR3 DNA is TGTGCCAGCAGCCCTGGGGGGGATGAGCAGTTCTTC.

The V and J genes are TRBV5-1 and TRBJ2-3, with 8 bases fitting TRBD2. This CDR3 comprises 14 residues. Germline V lookup: CDR1 SGHRS, CDR2 YFSETQ. J was trimmed by 5 bases and V by 4 bases; bases with no gene match: 6. The CDR3 bases are TGCGCCAGCAGCCGGGGGGGTATCGGAGATACGCAGTATTTT. It yields the protein CASSRGGIGDTQYF. The whole variable domain, remainder taken from reference TRBV5-1 and TRBJ2-3, is KAGVTQTPRYLIKTRGQQVTLSCSPISGHRSVSWYQQTPGQGLQFLFEYFSETQRNKGNFPGRFSGRQFSNSRSEMNVSTLELGDSALYLCASSRGGIGDTQYFGPGTRLTVL.

This clone was counted only a few times. This chain connects TRBV5-1 to TRBJ2-6; D remains unclear. This CDR3 is built from 19 residues. V dropped 5 bases and J dropped 1 base, with 22 bases sitting between them. The germline V gene has CDR1 SGHRS and CDR2 YFSETQ. The CDR3 spells CASREGFPQGLSGANVLTF. CDR3 in DNA: TGCGCCAGCAGGGAAGGTTTCCCACAAGGGCTTTCTGGGGCCAACGTCCTGACTTTC.

The rearrangement joins TRBV5-1 to TRBJ2-1; D might be TRBD1 or TRBD2, each matching 5 bases. The CDR3 covers 15 residues. Trimming shortened V by 4 bases and J by 3 bases, and 14 bases separated the two germline ends. Germline lookup yields CDR1 SGHRS and CDR2 YFSETQ. The CDR3 nucleotides are TGCGCCAGCAGCCTCCGGGACCCCATCTACAATGAGCAGTTCTTC. Amino acid sequence: CASSLRDPIYNEQFF.

The chain employs TRBV6-5 and TRBJ1-2; a possible D gene is TRBD1 (5 bases). Trimming left V 6 bases short and J 8 bases short, with 16 bases between. Germline loops: CDR1 MNHEY, CDR2 SVGAGI. The CDR3 spans 13 residues. In nucleotides, the CDR3 is TGTGCCAGCAGATCCGGGACGAAGGACGGCTACACCTTC. Residues: CASRSGTKDGYTF.

The chain is built from TRBV7-6 and TRBJ2-3; no definite D call. This CDR3 has 14 residues. The germline V and J ends were trimmed by 3 bases and 4 bases, with 11 bases remaining between them. CDR1 SGHVS and CDR2 FNYEAQ come from the germline V gene. The CDR3, as DNA: TGTGCCAGCAGCTTGGGCCTATCTGCAGATACGCAGTATTTT. Residues: CASSLGLSADTQYF.

This chain joins TRBV11-2 and TRBJ2-1; the D is unclear. CDR1 is SGHAT, CDR2 FQNNGV, per germline. The CDR3 sequence is 13 residues long. V was trimmed by 5 bases and J by 0 bases, leaving 5 bases between them. The CDR3 is CASSTSSYNEQFF. The CDR3 nucleotides are TGTGCCAGCAGCACGAGCTCCTACAATGAGCAGTTCTTC. Looking up the rest from reference TRBV11-2 and TRBJ2-1 gives the full variable domain: EAGVAQSPRYKIIEKRQSVAFWCNPISGHATLYWYQQILGQGPKLLIQFQNNGVVDDSQLPKDRFSAERLKGVDSTLKIQPAKLEDSAVYLCASSTSSYNEQFFGPGTRLTVL.

This clone came up many times. This chain links TRBV25-1 with TRBJ1-1; 10 positions match TRBD1. Trimming cost V 4 bases and J 5 bases; bases outside gene matches: 10. The CDR3 loop spans 16 amino acids. From germline, CDR1 is MGHDK and CDR2 SYGVNS. The DNA of the CDR3 is TGTGCCAGCAGTGCGCCGACAGGGGGCATTGGAACTGAAGCTTTCTTT. Its translation: CASSAPTGGIGTEAFF.

The V call is TRBV27, the J call TRBJ1-1; tentatively, D is TRBD1 (5 bases). Germline assignment: CDR1 MNHEY and CDR2 SMNVEV (reference sequence). Trimming cost V 10 bases and J 6 bases, with 18 bases left between them. This CDR3 region has 13 residues. The CDR3 protein is CANGGVQGAEAFF. The CDR3 region has the DNA TGTGCCAACGGAGGGGTGCAGGGCGCTGAAGCTTTCTTT.

Note on this clone: Given a much more abundant clone one base away, this may be a read error. The V and J genes are TRBV29-1 and TRBJ2-5; 7 positions agree with TRBD1. CDR1 and CDR2 from the germline V gene are SQVTM and ANQGSEA. The V segment lost 6 bases and the J segment 7 bases; nucleotides outside the gene matches: 11. The CDR3 extends over 13 amino acids. The CDR3 region is CSVRAGGYRTQYF. The CDR3 DNA reads as TGCAGCGTGAGGGCAGGGGGATACAGGACCCAGTACTTC.

The chain has TRBV19 and TRBJ2-1; 7 bases align to TRBD2. With 4 bases clipped from V and 9 bases from J, the junction kept 6 bases outside the gene matches. From germline, CDR1 is LNHDA and CDR2 SQIVND (reference sequence). The CDR3 is 13 amino acids. The CDR3 reads CASSTSLASEQFF. The CDR3 nucleotides read TGTGCCAGTAGTACCTCACTAGCGAGTGAGCAGTTCTTC.

This chain's CDR3 is CASTYTGQAQLAGGSSYEQYF. DNA for the CDR3: TGTGCCAGTACCTATACGGGACAGGCCCAACTAGCGGGAGGTAGCTCCTACGAGCAGTACTTC. The genes are TRBV19 and TRBJ2-7, with 12 nucleotides matching TRBD2. Germline assignment: CDR1 LNHDA and CDR2 SQIVND (reference sequence). CDR3 length equals 21 residues. Losses at the gene ends were 7 bases for V and 0 bases for J; bases not matched to a gene: 22.

In this sample, this clone turned up once. The V gene is TRBV7-2, the J gene TRBJ1-2; TRBD1 aligns across 7 bases. This CDR3 has 15 amino acids. Trimming at V came to 1 base and at J to 7 bases, leaving 9 bases not matched to a gene. In germline, CDR1 is SGHTA, CDR2 FQGNSA. For the CDR3, the DNA is TGTGCCAGCAGCTTAGAAGTCAGGGGGGGTTCTGGCTACACCTTC. Translation: CASSLEVRGGSGYTF.

This chain joins TRBV6-5 and TRBJ2-7, with 7 bases lining up with TRBD1. V trimming: 6 bases; J trimming: 0 bases; junction bases outside the gene matches: 8. The CDR3 has 15 residues. Germline-derived CDR1 and CDR2 are MNHEY and SVGAGI. The CDR3 reads CASSSTGQHSYEQYF. The CDR3 nucleotides read TGTGCCAGCAGCTCCACGGGACAGCACTCCTACGAGCAGTACTTC.

This clone was seen only once. The V gene is TRBV6-1, the J gene TRBJ2-2; D not certain. The CDR3 sequence is 13 residues long. Per germline, CDR1 MNHNS and CDR2 SASEGT. V was trimmed by 4 bases and J by 5 bases, leaving 8 bases between them. The CDR3: CASSVIETGELFF. The CDR3 nucleotides are TGTGCCAGCAGTGTCATAGAAACCGGGGAGCTGTTTTTT.

The chain recombines TRBV29-1 with TRBJ1-1; D remains unclear. Germline CDR1 and CDR2: SQVTM and ANQGSEA. This CDR3 contains 13 residues. V shed 3 bases and J shed 6 bases, with 14 bases lying between them. In nucleotides, the CDR3 is TGCAGCGTTGACCATTCGGGGAGGCCTGAAGCTTTCTTT. Translated: CSVDHSGRPEAFF.

This clone has a handful of counts. The rearrangement uses TRBV14 and TRBJ2-3; the D is unclear. Trimming took 4 bases from V and 0 from J, leaving 14 bases between them. CDR3 length: 16 amino acids. Germline V gene sequence: CDR1 SGHDN, CDR2 FVKESK. CDR3 region: CASSRMGSPSTDTQYF. DNA of the CDR3: TGTGCCAGCAGCCGCATGGGCAGTCCCAGCACAGATACGCAGTATTTT. Together with reference TRBV14 and TRBJ2-3, the CDR3 gives the full variable domain: EAGVTQFPSHSVIEKGQTVTLRCDPISGHDNLYWYRRVMGKEIKFLLHFVKESKQDESGMPNNRFLAERTGGTYSTLKVQPAELEDSGVYFCASSRMGSPSTDTQYFGPGTRLTVL.

The V call is TRBV6-1, the J call TRBJ2-2; 8 bases agree with TRBD2. V gave up 4 bases and J gave up 1 base; unmatched junction bases: 2. This CDR3 contains 15 residues. CDR1 and CDR2 (germline): MNHNS, SASEGT. Written as DNA, the CDR3 is TGTGCCAGCAGTGGAACTAGCGGGAACACCGGGGAGCTGTTTTTT. Translated: CASSGTSGNTGELFF.

This clone was seen many times. The chain employs TRBV28 and TRBJ2-5, with TRBD2 matching over 9 bases. The germline CDR1 and CDR2 sequences are MDHEN and SYDVKM. J was trimmed by 3 bases and V by 3 bases; bases with no gene match: 8. This CDR3 has 16 amino acids. This CDR3 reads CASSFTKASGKETQYF. The CDR3 DNA is TGTGCCAGCAGTTTTACTAAGGCTAGCGGGAAAGAGACCCAGTACTTC.

V usage is TRBV2 and J usage is TRBJ2-3; possibly TRBD2 for D (6 bases). CDR1 and CDR2 (germline): SNHLY, FYNNEI. Trimming removed 4 bases at V and 4 bases at J, with 12 bases between. The CDR3 totals 14 residues. The CDR3 protein is CASSGQGGSDTQYF. The CDR3 coding sequence is TGTGCCAGCAGTGGCCAGGGAGGTTCAGATACGCAGTATTTT.

The V and J genes are TRBV29-1 and TRBJ2-5, with 11 bases identical to TRBD2. The J call could be wrong; TRBJ2-7 is a better fit for the DNA end. This CDR3 is 13 amino acids long. The germline V gene encodes CDR1 SQVTM and CDR2 ANQGSEA. DNA of the CDR3: TGCAGCGTTTGGGCTAGCGGGAGGTACGAGCAGTACTTC. Amino acids: CSVWASGRYEQYF.

Remarks on this clone: Additional DNA sequences in this sample encode the identical CDR3. V and J are TRBV19 and TRBJ2-2; D unresolved. Trimming removed 3 bases at V and 6 bases at J, with 5 bases between. CDR3 size: 12 residues. Germline V lookup: CDR1 LNHDA, CDR2 SQIVND (reference sequence). CDR3 DNA sequence: TGTGCCAGTAGTATCGCGGCCGGGGAGCTGTTTTTT. Translating gives CASSIAAGELFF.

V is TRBV28 and J is TRBJ1-3; a weak D match, TRBD1 (5 bases). V gave up 2 bases and J gave up 2 bases, with 10 bases separating them. Germline lookup yields CDR1 MDHEN and CDR2 SYDVKM. There are 15 residues in the CDR3. CDR3 nucleotide sequence: TGTGCCAGCAGTTTACGCGGGACGGCTGGAAACACCATATATTTT. It is translated as CASSLRGTAGNTIYF.

The genes are TRBV10-2 and TRBJ2-5; D call uncertain. Germline CDR1 and CDR2: WSHSY and SAAADI. With 5 bases removed from V and 1 base from J, the gap between germline ends came to 5 bases. The CDR3 consists of 12 residues. This CDR3 is CASSNSQETQYF. DNA of the CDR3: TGCGCCAGCAGTAACTCCCAAGAGACCCAGTACTTC.

This chain joins TRBV11-2 and TRBJ2-5; the D call may be TRBD1 or TRBD2 (5 bases each). The CDR3 has 14 residues. Trimming pared 1 base from V and 5 bases from J, leaving 11 bases between. The germline CDR1 and CDR2 sequences are SGHAT and FQNNGV. CDR3 sequence: CASSLGGSRETQYF. The DNA of the CDR3 is TGTGCCAGCAGCTTAGGGGGGTCGCGCGAGACCCAGTACTTC.

The chain joins TRBV5-6 to TRBJ2-3, with 14 bases fitting TRBD2. Germline CDR1 and CDR2: SGHDT and YYEEEE. Trimming removed 4 bases from V and 8 bases from J; junction bases left unmatched: 9. The CDR3 covers 16 residues. The CDR3 DNA follows: TGTGCCAGCAGCGCTCCGGGACTAGCGGGAGCTCCTACGCAGTATTTT. It specifies CASSAPGLAGAPTQYF.